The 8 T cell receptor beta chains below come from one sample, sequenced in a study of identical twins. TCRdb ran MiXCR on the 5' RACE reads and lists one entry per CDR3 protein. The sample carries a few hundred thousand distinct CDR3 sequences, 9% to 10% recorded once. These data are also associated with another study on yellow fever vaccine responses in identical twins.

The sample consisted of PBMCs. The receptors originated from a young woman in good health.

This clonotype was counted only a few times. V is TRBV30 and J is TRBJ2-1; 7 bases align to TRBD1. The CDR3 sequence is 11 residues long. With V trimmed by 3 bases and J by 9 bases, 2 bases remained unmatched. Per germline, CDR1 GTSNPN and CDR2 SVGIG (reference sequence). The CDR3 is CAWSDRAEQFF. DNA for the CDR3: TGTGCCTGGAGCGACAGGGCTGAGCAGTTCTTC. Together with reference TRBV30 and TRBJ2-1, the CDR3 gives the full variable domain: SQTIHQWPATLVQPVGSPLSLECTVEGTSNPNLYWYRQAAGRGLQLLFYSVGIGQISSEVPQNLSASRPQDRQFILSSKKLLLSDSGFYLCAWSDRAEQFFGPGTRLTVL.

The CDR3 region has the DNA TGTGCCAGCAGCCGGACTAGCGAGGGTCTCGAGCAGTACTTC. It yields the protein CASSRTSEGLEQYF. This sequence joins TRBV6-1 and TRBJ2-7; 9 nucleotides line up with TRBD2. This CDR3 is 14 amino acids long. The J segment lost 6 bases and the V segment lost 6 bases, leaving 9 bases of the junction unmatched. Germline lookup yields CDR1 MNHNS and CDR2 SASEGT.

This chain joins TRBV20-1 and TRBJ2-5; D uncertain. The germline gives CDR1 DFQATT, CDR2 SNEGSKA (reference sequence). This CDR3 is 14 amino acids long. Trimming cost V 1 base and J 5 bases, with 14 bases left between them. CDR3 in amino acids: CSARADGVWETQYF. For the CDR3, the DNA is TGCAGTGCTAGAGCCGATGGGGTATGGGAGACCCAGTACTTC.

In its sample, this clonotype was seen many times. Written as DNA, the CDR3 is TGTGCCAGCAGCTTAGCCGTAGCGGGGCCATCCTACGAGCAGTACTTC. This codes for CASSLAVAGPSYEQYF. V and J are TRBV7-2 and TRBJ2-7; 8 bases map to TRBD2. The CDR3 covers 16 residues. With 0 bases clipped from V and 1 base from J, the junction kept 5 bases outside the gene matches. The germline gives CDR1 SGHTA, CDR2 FQGNSA.

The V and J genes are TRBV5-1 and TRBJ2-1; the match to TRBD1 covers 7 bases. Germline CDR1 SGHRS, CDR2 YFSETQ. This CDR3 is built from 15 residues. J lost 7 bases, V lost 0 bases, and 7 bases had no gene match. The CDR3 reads CASSLGTGAANEQFF. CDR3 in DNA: TGCGCCAGCAGCTTGGGGACAGGAGCCGCGAATGAGCAGTTCTTC.

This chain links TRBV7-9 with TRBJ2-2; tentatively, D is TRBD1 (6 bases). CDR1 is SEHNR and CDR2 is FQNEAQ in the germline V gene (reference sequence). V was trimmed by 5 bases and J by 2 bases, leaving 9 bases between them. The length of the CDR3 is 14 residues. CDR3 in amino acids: CASSRDINTGELFF. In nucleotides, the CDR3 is TGTGCCAGCAGCCGGGACATAAACACCGGGGAGCTGTTTTTT. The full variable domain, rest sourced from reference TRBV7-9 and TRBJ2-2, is DTGVSQNPRHKITKRGQNVTFRCDPISEHNRLYWYRQTLGQGPEFLTYFQNEAQLEKSRLLSDRFSAERPKGSFSTLEIQRTEQGDSAMYLCASSRDINTGELFFGEGSRLTVL.

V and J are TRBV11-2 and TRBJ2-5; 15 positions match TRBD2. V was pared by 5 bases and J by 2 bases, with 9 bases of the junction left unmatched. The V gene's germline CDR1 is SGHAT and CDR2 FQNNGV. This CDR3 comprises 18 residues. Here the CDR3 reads CASSTFLGLAGGQETQYF. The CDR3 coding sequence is TGTGCCAGCAGCACCTTCCTCGGACTAGCGGGGGGGCAAGAGACCCAGTACTTC.

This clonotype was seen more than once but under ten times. The CDR3 nucleotides are TGTGCCAGCAGCTTAGGGGACAGTAAGGGTCTTGCCAAAAACATTCAGTACTTC. It codes for CASSLGDSKGLAKNIQYF. The chain is built from TRBV11-2 and TRBJ2-4, with 7 bases that match TRBD1. Germline CDR1 is SGHAT and CDR2 is FQNNGV. The CDR3 has 18 residues. Trimming cost V 1 base and J 1 base; bases outside gene matches: 10.